One sample yielded the 27 T cell receptor beta chains listed below, sequenced in a study of T cell responses to AZD1222 COVID-19 vaccine. Using immunoSEQ multiplex PCR, the repertoire was profiled, and TCRdb retains in-frame clones only, with some absent. The sample has around 100,000 clones, around 90% seen once. Sequencing was performed on peripheral blood, taken on day 0 of AZD1222 vaccination. The receptors shown here come from an adult in good health.

The chain employs TRBV7-8 and TRBJ2-5; perhaps TRBD1 as D (6 bases). Trimming cost V 5 bases and J 5 bases, with 9 bases left between them. Germline CDR1 and CDR2: SGHVS and FQNEAQ. The CDR3 contains 12 residues. The CDR3 nucleotides read TGTGCCAGCAGCCCTAGGGGGGAGACCCAGTACTTC. It translates to CASSPRGETQYF. Supplemented by reference TRBV7-8 and TRBJ2-5, the full variable domain reads GAGVSQSPRYKVAKRGQDVALRCDPISGHVSLFWYQQALGQGPEFLTYFQNEAQLDKSGLPSDRFFAERPEGSVSTLKIQRTQQEDSAVYLCASSPRGETQYFGPGTRLLVL.

With respect to this clone: The same CDR3 also results from other DNA sequences found in this sample. The V and J genes are TRBV28 and TRBJ2-7; 9 bases match TRBD1. The CDR3 is 14 residues long. The V segment lost 6 bases and the J segment 4 bases; nucleotides outside the gene matches: 7. In germline, CDR1 is MDHEN, CDR2 SYDVKM. CDR3 protein: CASSTRDRVYEQYF. CDR3 in DNA: TGTGCCAGCAGCACCAGGGACAGGGTATACGAGCAGTACTTC.

This chain links TRBV6-2 or TRBV6-3 with TRBJ2-7, with D tentatively TRBD1 (6 bases). The CDR3 totals 12 residues. The V end was cut by 2 bases, the J end by 4 bases, with 6 bases between. The germline V gene has CDR1 MNHEY and CDR2 SVGEGT. The DNA for the CDR3 is TGTGCCAGCAGTTACGACAGGTACGAGCAGTACTTC. This gives the protein CASSYDRYEQYF.

The genes are TRBV27 and TRBJ2-5; 11 bases line up with TRBD1. Germline V gene lookup returns CDR1 MNHEY and CDR2 SMNVEV (reference sequence). The ends lost 3 bases at V and 5 bases at J; junction bases unmatched: 5. This CDR3 is built from 15 residues. The CDR3 DNA sequence: TGTGCCAGCAGTTTCCTAGGACAGGGGGCTGAGACCCAGTACTTC. Encoded protein: CASSFLGQGAETQYF.

This clone was observed a few times. V and J are TRBV5-1 and TRBJ2-5, with TRBD1 matching 11 bases. With 3 bases clipped from V and 3 bases from J, the junction kept 13 bases outside the gene matches. The germline V gene encodes CDR1 SGHRS and CDR2 YFSETQ. The CDR3 sequence is 18 residues long. As DNA, the CDR3 is TGCGCCAGCAGCTCTAGACCCCGGGACAGGGGGGGTAAAGAGACCCAGTACTTC. Its translation is CASSSRPRDRGGKETQYF.

This clone was recorded a few times. The chain employs TRBV10-1 and TRBJ2-1; D might be TRBD2 (5 bases). Trimming removed 5 bases at V and 3 bases at J, with 17 bases between. This CDR3 has 16 residues. Germline CDR1 is WNHNN and CDR2 is SYGVQD (reference sequence). CDR3 sequence: CASSFEFPGVYNEQFF. The CDR3 region has the DNA TGCGCCAGCAGTTTTGAATTCCCCGGGGTCTACAATGAGCAGTTCTTC.

The table lists this clone with a few counts. Other nucleotide sequences from this sample produce the same CDR3. The rearrangement joins TRBV5-1 to TRBJ2-7; a weak D match, TRBD1 (5 bases). The germline CDR1 and CDR2 sequences are SGHRS and YFSETQ. Between the trimmed V and J ends, which lost 4 bases and 3 bases, there was a span of 8 bases. This CDR3 is built from 12 residues. The CDR3 protein is CASSAGYYEQYF. For the CDR3, the DNA is TGCGCCAGCAGCGCAGGGTACTACGAGCAGTACTTC. The variable domain in full, with the rest retrieved from reference TRBV5-1 and TRBJ2-7, is KAGVTQTPRYLIKTRGQQVTLSCSPISGHRSVSWYQQTPGQGLQFLFEYFSETQRNKGNFPGRFSGRQFSNSRSEMNVSTLELGDSALYLCASSAGYYEQYFGPGTRLTVT.

V is TRBV9 and J is TRBJ2-2, with D perhaps matching TRBD2 (6 bases). V was trimmed by 0 bases and J by 3 bases, leaving 21 bases between them. The CDR3 consists of 19 residues. CDR1 SGDLS and CDR2 YYNGEE come from the germline V gene. This chain's CDR3 is CASSVVSNPGLFHTGELFF. DNA for the CDR3: TGTGCCAGCAGCGTAGTATCCAACCCGGGACTTTTCCACACCGGGGAGCTGTTTTTT.

The V gene is TRBV14, the J gene TRBJ2-7; D is perhaps TRBD2 (6 bases). The V and J ends lost 1 base and 7 bases respectively, with 20 bases between them. The CDR3 runs 16 residues. Germline CDR1 is SGHDN and CDR2 is FVKESK. The CDR3 coding sequence is TGTGCCAGCAGCCAAGTAGTAGGGACCACGACTAGGGAGCAGTACTTC. Translated, it gives CASSQVVGTTTREQYF.

The CDR3, as DNA: TGCGCCAGCAGCCGCGATTTTTCGCCAGATACGCAGTATTTT. Translating gives CASSRDFSPDTQYF. The chain joins TRBV4-3 to TRBJ2-3, with D hard to call. Trimming stripped 4 bases from V and 4 bases from J, with 12 bases between. Germline-derived CDR1 and CDR2 are LGHNA and YSLEER. The CDR3 consists of 14 residues.

The chain couples TRBV3-1 (or the pseudogene TRBV3-2) to TRBJ2-1, with D perhaps TRBD2 (6 bases). V was clipped by 4 bases and J by 8 bases, with 18 bases between them. There are 15 residues in the CDR3. CDR1 and CDR2 (germline): LGHDT, YNNKEL (reference sequence). CDR3 nucleotides: TGTGCCAGCAGCCCGACCGGGACTTTCTCGGATGAGCAGTTCTTC. Translating gives CASSPTGTFSDEQFF.

The rearrangement links TRBV30 to TRBJ2-5, with D perhaps matching TRBD2 (7 bases). The length of the CDR3 is 14 residues. The V gene's germline CDR1 is GTSNPN and CDR2 SVGIG (reference sequence). V was trimmed by 2 bases and J by 5 bases, leaving 15 bases between them. The chain's CDR3 is CAWSLGGGTETQYF. In DNA form, the CDR3 reads TGTGCCTGGAGTTTGGGGGGGGGCACTGAGACCCAGTACTTC.

The chain employs TRBV9 and TRBJ1-2; 9 bases line up with TRBD1. In germline, CDR1 is SGDLS, CDR2 YYNGEE. CDR3 size: 15 residues. The V and J ends lost 3 bases and 4 bases, in that order; junction bases with no gene match: 7. The CDR3 nucleotides are TGTGCCAGCAGCGCTGGACAGGGGCTTTCCTATGGCTACACCTTC. It specifies CASSAGQGLSYGYTF.

The chain recombines TRBV12-5 with TRBJ1-5, with TRBD1 matching 7 bases. The CDR3 has 15 residues. V shed 7 bases, J shed 5 bases, and the junction held 11 bases outside the gene matches. Germline loops: CDR1 LGHNT, CDR2 FRNRAP. DNA for the CDR3: TGTGCTAGTGTCCAGGGGGGGGCACTTTATCAGCCCCAGCATTTT. It translates to CASVQGGALYQPQHF.

This chain uses TRBV6-2 or TRBV6-3 with TRBJ2-7; 7 nucleotides agree with TRBD1. J gave up 3 bases and V 0 bases, and 5 bases lay outside the gene matches. CDR3 length equals 15 residues. Germline V gives CDR1 MNHEY, CDR2 SVGEGT. In nucleotides, the CDR3 is TGTGCCAGCAGTTACTCGGGACAGCGATACTACGAGCAGTACTTC. It is translated as CASSYSGQRYYEQYF.

The CDR3 spells CASSKGQAGSYEQYF. The CDR3 DNA is TGCGCCAGCAGCAAGGGACAGGCAGGTTCCTACGAGCAGTACTTC. The J gene is TRBJ2-7, the V gene TRBV5-1, with 8 nucleotides matching TRBD1. From germline, CDR1 is SGHRS and CDR2 YFSETQ. CDR3 size: 15 residues. V shed 4 bases and J 1 base; nucleotides not matched to a gene: 7.

The rearrangement joins TRBV27 to TRBJ1-1; D is unclear. The CDR3 is 14 amino acids. CDR1 is MNHEY, CDR2 SMNVEV, per germline (reference sequence). Trimming pared 5 bases from V and 1 base from J, leaving 11 bases between. The CDR3 here is CASSVAVWNTEAFF. CDR3 coding DNA: TGTGCCAGCAGTGTCGCGGTCTGGAACACTGAAGCTTTCTTT.

The chain employs TRBV9 and TRBJ2-7, with 9 bases aligning to TRBD1. Germline trimming cut 3 bases from V and 7 bases from J; bases unmatched to any gene: 20. Germline V gives CDR1 SGDLS, CDR2 YYNGEE. The CDR3 totals 18 residues. The CDR3 sequence is CASSAGPGLGTGPGEQYF. The DNA for the CDR3 is TGTGCCAGCAGCGCCGGACCCGGCCTGGGGACAGGGCCGGGGGAGCAGTACTTC.

This CDR3 reads CASSTSPTYNEQFF. The DNA for the CDR3 is TGCGCCAGCAGTACTAGCCCAACCTACAATGAGCAGTTCTTC. The chain carries TRBV5-1 and TRBJ2-1, with D possibly being TRBD2 (6 bases). Germline CDR1 is SGHRS and CDR2 is YFSETQ. The CDR3 consists of 14 residues. Trimming left V 5 bases short and J 2 bases short, with 11 bases between. Based on the CDR3 plus reference TRBV5-1 and TRBJ2-1, the full variable domain is KAGVTQTPRYLIKTRGQQVTLSCSPISGHRSVSWYQQTPGQGLQFLFEYFSETQRNKGNFPGRFSGRQFSNSRSEMNVSTLELGDSALYLCASSTSPTYNEQFFGPGTRLTVL.

The chain combines TRBV2 with TRBJ2-3; D not certain. The CDR3 extends over 14 amino acids. Germline V gives CDR1 SNHLY, CDR2 FYNNEI. V shed 3 bases and J shed 1 base, with 8 bases lying between them. The CDR3 here is CASSEGFGTDTQYF. The DNA for the CDR3 is TGTGCCAGCAGTGAGGGTTTTGGCACAGATACGCAGTATTTT.

Only one count was recorded for this clone. This chain connects TRBV6-2 or TRBV6-3 to TRBJ2-1; weak D call: TRBD1 (5 bases). This CDR3 is built from 15 residues. Germline V gives CDR1 MNHEY, CDR2 SVGEGT. Trimming shortened V by 2 bases and J by 3 bases, and 11 bases separated the two germline ends. The CDR3 coding sequence is TGTGCCAGCAGTTACGTAACAGGACACTACAATGAGCAGTTCTTC. Translation gives CASSYVTGHYNEQFF.

This chain joins TRBV6-5 and TRBJ2-7; D is tentatively TRBD1 or TRBD2 (5 bases each). The V gene's germline CDR1 is MNHEY and CDR2 SVGAGI. Trimming took 2 bases from V and 7 from J, leaving 9 bases between them. The CDR3 contains 12 residues. The CDR3 sequence: CASSYGGVEQYF. Written as DNA, the CDR3 is TGTGCCAGCAGTTACGGGGGAGTGGAGCAGTACTTC.

This chain links TRBV19 with TRBJ1-3; D is undetermined. Trimming left V 8 bases short and J 0 bases short, with 20 bases between. The length of the CDR3 is 17 residues. The V gene's germline CDR1 is LNHDA and CDR2 SQIVND (reference sequence). The CDR3 here is CASREGWTVSSGNTIYF. Here the CDR3 DNA reads TGTGCCAGTCGGGAGGGATGGACGGTGTCCTCTGGAAACACCATATATTTT.

This clone turned up a few times. The V gene is TRBV4-1, the J gene TRBJ1-4, with 7 bases lining up with TRBD1. Germline CDR1 and CDR2: MGHRA and YSYEKL. Trimming took 1 base from V and 5 from J; bases not matched to a gene: 4. The CDR3 is made up of 15 amino acids. The chain's CDR3 is CASSQGDRRNEKLFF. CDR3 DNA: TGCGCCAGCAGCCAAGGGGACAGAAGAAATGAAAAACTGTTTTTT.

The J gene is TRBJ1-1, the V gene TRBV2, with D possibly being TRBD1 (5 bases). This CDR3 is 12 amino acids long. Germline V gene data show CDR1 as SNHLY and CDR2 as FYNNEI. Between the trimmed V and J ends, which lost 6 bases and 11 bases, there was a span of 16 bases. The CDR3 DNA is TGTGCCAGCAGACAGGTCTTGGCCCGGGCTTTCTTT. Its protein product is CASRQVLARAFF.

This clone was seen just once. J is TRBJ2-1 and V is TRBV18, with D possibly being TRBD2 (5 bases). The CDR3 extends over 14 amino acids. Trimming removed 3 bases from V and 0 bases from J, with 6 bases in between. From germline, CDR1 is KGHSH and CDR2 LQKENI. The CDR3 spells CASSPRDSYNEQFF. The CDR3 DNA reads as TGTGCCAGCTCACCGAGGGACTCCTACAATGAGCAGTTCTTC.

This rearrangement joins TRBV19 to TRBJ2-5; D possibly corresponds to TRBD2 (5 bases). CDR3 length equals 14 residues. Germline CDR1 LNHDA, CDR2 SQIVND (reference sequence). Trimming cost V 6 bases and J 5 bases, with 16 bases left between them. CDR3 amino acids: CASRSGSRRETQYF. The CDR3 DNA reads TGTGCCAGTAGGTCGGGGTCCCGTCGGGAGACCCAGTACTTC.